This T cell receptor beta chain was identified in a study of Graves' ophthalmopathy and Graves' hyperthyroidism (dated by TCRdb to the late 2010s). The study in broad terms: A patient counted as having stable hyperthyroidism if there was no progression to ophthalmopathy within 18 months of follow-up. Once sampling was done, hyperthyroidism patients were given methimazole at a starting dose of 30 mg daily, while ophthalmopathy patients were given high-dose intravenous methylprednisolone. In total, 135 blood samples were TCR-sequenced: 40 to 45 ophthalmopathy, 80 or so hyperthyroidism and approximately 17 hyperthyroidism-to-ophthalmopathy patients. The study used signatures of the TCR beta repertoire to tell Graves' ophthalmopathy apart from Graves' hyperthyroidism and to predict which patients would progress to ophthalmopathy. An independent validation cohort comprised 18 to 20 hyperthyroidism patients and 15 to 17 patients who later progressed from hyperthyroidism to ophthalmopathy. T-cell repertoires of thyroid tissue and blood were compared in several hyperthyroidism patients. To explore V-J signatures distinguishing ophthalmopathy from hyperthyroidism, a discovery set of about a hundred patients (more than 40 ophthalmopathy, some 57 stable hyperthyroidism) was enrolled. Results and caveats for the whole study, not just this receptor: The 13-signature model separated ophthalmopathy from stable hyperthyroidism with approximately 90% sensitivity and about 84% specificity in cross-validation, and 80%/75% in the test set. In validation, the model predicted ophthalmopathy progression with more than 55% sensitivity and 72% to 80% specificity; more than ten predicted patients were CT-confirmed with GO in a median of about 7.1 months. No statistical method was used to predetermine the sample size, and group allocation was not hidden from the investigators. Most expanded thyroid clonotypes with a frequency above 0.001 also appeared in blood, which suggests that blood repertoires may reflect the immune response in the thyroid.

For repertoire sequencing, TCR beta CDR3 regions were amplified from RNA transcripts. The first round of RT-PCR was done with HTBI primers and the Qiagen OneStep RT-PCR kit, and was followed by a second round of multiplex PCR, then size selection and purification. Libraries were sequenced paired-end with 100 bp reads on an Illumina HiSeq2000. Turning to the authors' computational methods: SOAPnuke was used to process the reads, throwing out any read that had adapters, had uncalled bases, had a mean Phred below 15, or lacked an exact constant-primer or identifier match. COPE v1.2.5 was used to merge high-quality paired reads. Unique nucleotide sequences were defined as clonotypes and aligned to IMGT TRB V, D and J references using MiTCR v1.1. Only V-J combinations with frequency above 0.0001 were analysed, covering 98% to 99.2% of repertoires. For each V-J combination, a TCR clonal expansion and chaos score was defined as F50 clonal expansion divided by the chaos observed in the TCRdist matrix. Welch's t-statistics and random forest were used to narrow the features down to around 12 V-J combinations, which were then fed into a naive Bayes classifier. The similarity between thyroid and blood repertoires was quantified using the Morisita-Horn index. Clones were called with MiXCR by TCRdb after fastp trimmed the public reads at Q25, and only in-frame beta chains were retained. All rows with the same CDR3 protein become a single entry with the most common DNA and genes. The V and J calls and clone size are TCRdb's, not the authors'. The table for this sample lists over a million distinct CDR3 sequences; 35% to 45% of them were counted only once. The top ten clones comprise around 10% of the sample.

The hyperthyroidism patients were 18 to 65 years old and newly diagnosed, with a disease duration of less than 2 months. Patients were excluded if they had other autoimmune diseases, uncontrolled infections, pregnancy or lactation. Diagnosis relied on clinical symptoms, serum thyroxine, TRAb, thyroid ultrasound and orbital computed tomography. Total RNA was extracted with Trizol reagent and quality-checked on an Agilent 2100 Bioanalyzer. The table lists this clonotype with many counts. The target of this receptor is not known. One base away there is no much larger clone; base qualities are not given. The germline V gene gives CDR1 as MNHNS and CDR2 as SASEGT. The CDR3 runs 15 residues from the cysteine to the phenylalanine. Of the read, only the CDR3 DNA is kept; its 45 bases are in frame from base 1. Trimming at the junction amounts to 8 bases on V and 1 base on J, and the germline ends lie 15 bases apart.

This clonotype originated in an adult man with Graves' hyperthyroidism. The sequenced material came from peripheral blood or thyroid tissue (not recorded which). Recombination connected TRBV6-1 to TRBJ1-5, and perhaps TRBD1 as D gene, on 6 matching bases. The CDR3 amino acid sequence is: CASAAGGASNQPQHF. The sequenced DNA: TGTGCCAGCGCCGCTGGGGGGGCGAGCAATCAGCCCCAGCATTTT.